These 31 T cell receptor beta chains were sequenced from one sample in a study of shared clonotypes between healthy human individuals. Sequencing used immunoSEQ multiplex PCR; TCRdb keeps in-frame clones, though not all of them. The sample includes about 2.3 million clones, approximately 93% of them seen just once. The sample consisted of naive CD4+ T cells from PBMCs. Subset indicated: CD45RA+ positively selected. The receptors stem from a young man in good health. Some clones in this sample may be carry-over from other donors' samples.

Note on this clone: Additional DNA sequences in this sample encode the identical CDR3. The chain links TRBV7-2 to TRBJ2-1; 8 nucleotides line up with TRBD2. The CDR3 has 14 amino acids. The germline V gene encodes CDR1 SGHTA and CDR2 FQGNSA. The J segment lost 7 bases and the V segment lost 1 base, leaving 3 bases of the junction unmatched. CDR3 in amino acids: CASSLGTSGNEQFF. CDR3 coding DNA: TGTGCCAGCAGCTTAGGTACTAGCGGTAATGAGCAGTTCTTC.

This chain joins TRBV7-8 and TRBJ2-1; D not resolved. Germline V gene sequence: CDR1 SGHVS, CDR2 FQNEAQ. The CDR3 spans 14 residues. V gave up 1 base and J gave up 13 bases, with 17 bases separating them. This chain's CDR3 is CASSLVNDRTPQFF. The CDR3 nucleotides read TGTGCCAGCAGCTTAGTCAATGACCGAACCCCACAGTTCTTC.

The chain combines TRBV6-5 with TRBJ2-1; a possible D gene is TRBD2 (6 bases). The ends were cut back, 2 bases at V and 10 bases at J, with 12 bases in the middle. Germline CDR1 and CDR2: MNHEY and SVGAGI. This CDR3 has 13 residues. The CDR3 DNA is TGTGCCAGCAGTTACGGGGACTTGCGGGAGCAGTTCTTC. As protein: CASSYGDLREQFF.

V gene TRBV5-1 combines with J gene TRBJ2-7; tentative D call: TRBD2 (6 bases). V was pared by 1 base and J by 2 bases, with 22 bases between. The CDR3 has 18 amino acids. The germline gives CDR1 SGHRS, CDR2 YFSETQ. The CDR3 region has the DNA TGCGCCAGCAGCTTGCTTCCGCAGGCGGGGCGAGTCGCCTACGAGCAGTACTTC. It yields the protein CASSLLPQAGRVAYEQYF.

The chain uses TRBV10-2 and TRBJ2-7; 13 nucleotides match TRBD2. Germline assignment: CDR1 WSHSY and CDR2 SAAADI. V was clipped by 5 bases and J by 6 bases; unmatched bases: 13. The CDR3 is 17 amino acids. The CDR3 nucleotides are TGCGCCAGCAGTTTAAGGCCGGGACTAGCGGGACAAAGCGAGCAGTACTTC. As protein: CASSLRPGLAGQSEQYF.

The genes are TRBV11-1 and TRBJ1-5, with D possibly TRBD1 on 5 matching bases. Germline V gene sequence: CDR1 SGHAT, CDR2 FQDESV (reference sequence). The CDR3 extends over 13 amino acids. Trimming left V 1 base short and J 7 bases short, with 8 bases between. The DNA of the CDR3 is TGTGCCAGCAGCTTAGAGTGGGGGCAGCCCCAGCATTTT. This codes for CASSLEWGQPQHF. The whole variable domain, remainder taken from reference TRBV11-1 and TRBJ1-5, is EAEVAQSPRYKITEKSQAVAFWCDPISGHATLYWYRQILGQGPELLVQFQDESVVDDSQLPKDRFSAERLKGVDSTLKIQPAELGDSAMYLCASSLEWGQPQHFGDGTRLSIL.

The DNA for the CDR3 is TGCAGCGTTGTGGGGAGAGCGGACTACGAGCAGTACTTC. Protein sequence: CSVVGRADYEQYF. This sequence joins TRBV29-1 and TRBJ2-7; D is possibly TRBD2 (5 bases). The V end lost 4 bases, the J end lost 3 bases, and 13 bases lay between the germline ends. Germline V gene data show CDR1 as SQVTM and CDR2 as ANQGSEA. The CDR3 sequence is 13 residues long.

This sequence joins TRBV5-1 and TRBJ2-1; 16 bases are a match to TRBD2. The germline V gene has CDR1 SGHRS and CDR2 YFSETQ. The CDR3 is made up of 15 amino acids. J lost 9 bases, V lost 4 bases, and 4 bases had no gene match. In DNA form, the CDR3 reads TGCGCCAGCAGCCAGGGGACTAGCGGGAGGGGTGAGCAGTTCTTC. As protein: CASSQGTSGRGEQFF.

V is TRBV18 and J is TRBJ2-2; TRBD2 agrees at 7 bases. The CDR3 sequence is 18 residues long. Germline trimming cut 0 bases from V and 3 bases from J; bases unmatched to any gene: 10. Germline V gene sequence: CDR1 KGHSH, CDR2 LQKENI. In DNA form, the CDR3 reads TGTGCCAGCTCACCACCTGGGAGGGCCTCTGGGGACACCGGGGAGCTGTTTTTT. Translated: CASSPPGRASGDTGELFF.

The gene calls are TRBV28 and TRBJ2-1, with TRBD1 identical over 7 bases. Looked up from germline, CDR1 is MDHEN and CDR2 is SYDVKM. The V segment lost 4 bases and the J segment 0 bases; nucleotides outside the gene matches: 9. This CDR3 contains 17 residues. DNA of the CDR3: TGTGCCAGCAGTTCGATCGGACAGGACCTCTCCTACAATGAGCAGTTCTTC. Translated, it gives CASSSIGQDLSYNEQFF.

The chain couples TRBV6-4 to TRBJ2-3; D is perhaps TRBD2 (6 bases). The CDR3 is 14 amino acids. V dropped 3 bases and J dropped 3 bases, with 10 bases sitting between them. The germline V gene encodes CDR1 MRHNA and CDR2 SNTAGT. CDR3 in DNA: TGTGCCAGCAGTGAAGGGGCGGGAACAGATACGCAGTATTTT. As protein: CASSEGAGTDTQYF.

There are a few counts of this clone. The sample holds other DNA sequences that translate to the same CDR3. The chain carries TRBV9 and TRBJ2-3; D is possibly TRBD2 (5 bases). The germline V gene has CDR1 SGDLS and CDR2 YYNGEE. The CDR3 extends over 13 amino acids. V was shortened by 0 bases and J by 4 bases, with 6 bases between the two germline ends. CDR3 sequence reads: CASSVASPDTQYF. CDR3 in DNA: TGTGCCAGCAGCGTAGCTAGCCCAGATACGCAGTATTTT.

This clone was seen a single time. CDR3 bases: TGTGCCAGCAGAAGCATGCGGGGGGCGCAAGGCTATGGCTACACCTTC. It specifies CASRSMRGAQGYGYTF. The chain employs TRBV28 and TRBJ1-2; tentative D call: TRBD1 (6 bases). CDR1 MDHEN and CDR2 SYDVKM come from the germline V gene. Trimming shortened V by 6 bases and J by 4 bases, and 21 bases separated the two germline ends. CDR3 length: 16 residues.

V and J are TRBV29-1 and TRBJ2-1; TRBD2 agrees at 13 bases. This CDR3 contains 15 residues. CDR1 and CDR2 from the germline V gene are SQVTM and ANQGSEA. The junction had 4 bases not matched to a gene; V was cut back by 0 bases and J by 8 bases. The CDR3 region has the DNA TGCAGCGTTGAAGATAGGACTAGCGGGAGTTATGAGCAGTTCTTC. Its translation: CSVEDRTSGSYEQFF.

The chain has TRBV11-3 and TRBJ2-5; 12 bases align to TRBD1. The CDR3 covers 15 residues. V lost 5 bases and J lost 5; bases outside the gene matches: 6. The germline CDR1 and CDR2 sequences are SGHNT and YENEEA. CDR3 in amino acids: CASSIGTGGTETQYF. In nucleotides, the CDR3 is TGTGCCAGCAGCATCGGGACAGGGGGCACGGAGACCCAGTACTTC.

The J gene is TRBJ1-2, the V gene TRBV15; 7 nucleotides line up with TRBD1. The CDR3 covers 14 residues. J gave up 4 bases and V 5 bases, and 7 bases lay outside the gene matches. CDR1 is LNHNV and CDR2 is YYDKDF in the germline V gene (reference sequence). The CDR3 nucleotides read TGTGCCACCAGCCTACGGCGGACAGGCTATGGCTACACCTTC. This translates into CATSLRRTGYGYTF.

The chain is built from TRBV5-1 and TRBJ2-1; D unclear. V was shortened by 0 bases and J by 5 bases, with 9 bases between the two germline ends. CDR1 and CDR2 (germline): SGHRS, YFSETQ. There are 14 residues in the CDR3. The CDR3 DNA reads TGCGCCAGCAGCTTGGTGGAAGGCCACAATGAGCAGTTCTTC. This sequence encodes CASSLVEGHNEQFF. Drawing the rest from reference TRBV5-1 and TRBJ2-1, the complete variable domain is KAGVTQTPRYLIKTRGQQVTLSCSPISGHRSVSWYQQTPGQGLQFLFEYFSETQRNKGNFPGRFSGRQFSNSRSEMNVSTLELGDSALYLCASSLVEGHNEQFFGPGTRLTVL.

This clone has just one count. The chain has TRBV18 and TRBJ2-7; D unresolved. Germline V lookup: CDR1 KGHSH, CDR2 LQKENI. The V gene lost 4 bases and the J gene lost 0 bases, with 10 bases spanning the gap. This CDR3 contains 14 residues. The CDR3, as DNA: TGTGCCAGCTCACTCGGGCGACGCTCCTACGAGCAGTACTTC. Amino acids: CASSLGRRSYEQYF.

This clone appeared once. The CDR3 spells CASTYAGVPSYEQYF. The CDR3 DNA sequence: TGTGCCAGCACGTACGCCGGAGTGCCCTCCTACGAGCAGTACTTC. The rearrangement links TRBV28 to TRBJ2-7, with D unclear. V lost 7 bases and J lost 0, with 16 bases in between. CDR3 length: 15 amino acids. Germline assignment: CDR1 MDHEN and CDR2 SYDVKM.

The rearrangement uses TRBV7-8 and TRBJ1-3; weak D call: TRBD1 (5 bases). Germline V lookup: CDR1 SGHVS, CDR2 FQNEAQ. The CDR3 sequence is 15 residues long. Trimming shortened V by 5 bases and J by 2 bases, and 13 bases separated the two germline ends. The CDR3 DNA follows: TGTGCCAGCAGCGAAACCAGGGAGCCTGGAAACACCATATATTTT. It encodes CASSETREPGNTIYF.

V is TRBV5-1 and J is TRBJ1-2, with TRBD1 identical over 7 bases. Germline CDR1 is SGHRS and CDR2 is YFSETQ. V lost 0 bases to trimming and J lost 4 bases; unmatched junction nucleotides: 6. The length of the CDR3 is 15 residues. The CDR3 region is CASSLGQGLRYGYTF. Here the CDR3 DNA reads TGCGCCAGCAGCTTGGGACAGGGCTTGCGCTATGGCTACACCTTC.

V and J are TRBV19 and TRBJ1-4, with D perhaps TRBD1 (5 bases). Germline CDR1 and CDR2: LNHDA and SQIVND (reference sequence). Between the trimmed V and J ends, which lost 5 bases and 8 bases, there was a span of 15 bases. The CDR3 sequence is 14 residues long. CDR3: CASSPRAGREKLFF. DNA for the CDR3: TGTGCCAGTAGTCCAAGGGCGGGGCGCGAAAAACTGTTTTTT.

There are a few counts of this clone. Distinct nucleotide sequences in the sample also encode this CDR3. This chain uses TRBV11-3 with TRBJ1-1; D perhaps matches TRBD1 (6 bases). There are 13 residues in the CDR3. The germline gives CDR1 SGHNT, CDR2 YENEEA. V was shortened by 3 bases and J by 1 base, with 6 bases between the two germline ends. DNA of the CDR3: TGTGCCAGCAGCTTGACAGGGAACACTGAAGCTTTCTTT. Its translation: CASSLTGNTEAFF.

Worth noting for this clone: Other nucleotide sequences in the sample specify the same CDR3. This chain uses TRBV7-2 with TRBJ1-3; D not resolved. The ends were cut back, 5 bases at V and 4 bases at J, with 9 bases in the middle. The germline CDR1 and CDR2 sequences are SGHTA and FQGNSA. This CDR3 comprises 13 residues. This CDR3 reads CASSPGGGNTIYF. CDR3 nucleotide sequence: TGTGCCAGCAGCCCCGGCGGAGGAAACACCATATATTTT.

The chain recombines TRBV19 with TRBJ1-5, with D possibly being TRBD1 (5 bases). The germline V gene has CDR1 LNHDA and CDR2 SQIVND (reference sequence). Trimming removed 3 bases from V and 3 bases from J, with 12 bases in between. CDR3 length equals 15 residues. The CDR3 bases are TGTGCCAGTAGTATCGGGAGGGACCCCAATCAGCCCCAGCATTTT. Translating it yields CASSIGRDPNQPQHF.

The chain joins TRBV7-8 to TRBJ2-4; 8 bases line up with TRBD2. Germline CDR1 SGHVS, CDR2 FQNEAQ. The CDR3 is 15 residues long. The junction had 8 bases not matched to a gene; V was cut back by 5 bases and J by 5 bases. This chain's CDR3 is CASSPGGTRENIQYF. The CDR3 DNA follows: TGTGCCAGCAGCCCGGGGGGGACACGGGAAAACATTCAGTACTTC.

As for this clone: An end of the junction differs from the germline gene, which may be a read error. This chain links TRBV19 with TRBJ1-2; tentative D call: TRBD1 (5 bases). Per the germline V gene, CDR1 is LNHDA and CDR2 is SQIVND (reference sequence). This CDR3 is built from 14 residues. CDR3: CAIPPGRPQECRFF. The CDR3 DNA reads as TGTGCCATCCCACCGGGACGGCCCCAGGAGTGTCGGTTCTTC.

The genes are TRBV5-5 and TRBJ2-7; 9 nucleotides align to TRBD1. V was clipped by 0 bases and J by 12 bases; unmatched bases: 28. The CDR3 length is 20 residues. Per the germline V gene, CDR1 is SGHKS and CDR2 is YYEKEE (reference sequence). The CDR3 reads CASSLGLTGGERTKRPGWYF. CDR3 DNA: TGTGCCAGCAGCTTGGGGCTTACAGGGGGCGAGAGGACTAAGCGACCAGGGTGGTACTTC.

The chain couples TRBV7-2 to TRBJ2-3; D gene uncertain. Trimming removed 4 bases from V and 2 bases from J, with 13 bases in between. Per the germline V gene, CDR1 is SGHTA and CDR2 is FQGNSA. This CDR3 spans 15 amino acids. The CDR3 DNA sequence: TGTGCCAGCAGCTCCCTCGGGTATGTCACAGATACGCAGTATTTT. Translation gives CASSSLGYVTDTQYF. Together with reference TRBV7-2 and TRBJ2-3, the CDR3 gives the full variable domain: GAGVSQSPSNKVTEKGKDVELRCDPISGHTALYWYRQSLGQGLEFLIYFQGNSAPDKSGLPSDRFSAERTGGSVSTLTIQRTQQEDSAVYLCASSSLGYVTDTQYFGPGTRLTVL.

The rearrangement links TRBV7-9 to TRBJ2-2, with 11 bases that match TRBD1. Unmatched junction bases numbered 6, after V lost 5 bases and J lost 7 bases. This CDR3 contains 15 residues. Germline CDR1 reads SEHNR; CDR2 reads FQNEAQ (reference sequence). This CDR3 reads CASSTRTGGGGELFF. In DNA, the CDR3 is TGTGCCAGCAGCACTCGGACAGGGGGCGGCGGGGAGCTGTTTTTT.

V is TRBV18 and J is TRBJ2-1, with D perhaps matching TRBD2 (6 bases). Trimming stripped 3 bases from V and 9 bases from J, with 15 bases between. The germline gives CDR1 KGHSH, CDR2 LQKENI. The CDR3 totals 14 residues. CDR3 sequence (DNA): TGTGCCAGCTCACCCGGGACTGCAAATGCTGAGCAGTTCTTC. Protein product: CASSPGTANAEQFF.